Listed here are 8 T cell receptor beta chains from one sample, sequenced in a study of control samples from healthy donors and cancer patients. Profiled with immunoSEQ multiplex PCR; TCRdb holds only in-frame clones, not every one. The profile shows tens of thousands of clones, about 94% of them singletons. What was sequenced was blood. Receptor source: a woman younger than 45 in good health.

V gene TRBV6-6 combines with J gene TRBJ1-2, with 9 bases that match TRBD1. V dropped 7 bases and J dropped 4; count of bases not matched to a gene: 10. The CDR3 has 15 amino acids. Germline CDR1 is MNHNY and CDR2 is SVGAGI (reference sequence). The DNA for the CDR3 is TGTGCCAGCACCACACCCACGGGACAGGGCTATGGCTACACCTTC. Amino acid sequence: CASTTPTGQGYGYTF.

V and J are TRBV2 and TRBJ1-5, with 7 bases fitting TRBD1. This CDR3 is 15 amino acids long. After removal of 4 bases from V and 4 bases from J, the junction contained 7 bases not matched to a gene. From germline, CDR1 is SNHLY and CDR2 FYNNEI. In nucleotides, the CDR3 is TGTGCCAGCAGTGGAGGTGGACAGGTTAATCAGCCCCAGCATTTT. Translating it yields CASSGGGQVNQPQHF.

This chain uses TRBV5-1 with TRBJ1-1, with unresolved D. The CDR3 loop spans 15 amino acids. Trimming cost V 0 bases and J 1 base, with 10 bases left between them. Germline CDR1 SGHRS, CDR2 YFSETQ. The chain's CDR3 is CASSLVVSQNTEAFF. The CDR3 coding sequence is TGCGCCAGCAGCTTGGTAGTCAGCCAGAACACTGAAGCTTTCTTT.

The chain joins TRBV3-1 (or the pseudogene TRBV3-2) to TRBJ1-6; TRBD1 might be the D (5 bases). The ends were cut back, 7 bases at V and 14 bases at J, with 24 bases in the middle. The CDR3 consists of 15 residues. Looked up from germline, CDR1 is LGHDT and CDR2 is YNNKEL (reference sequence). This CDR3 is CASKRAGTPNGSLHF. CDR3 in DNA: TGTGCCAGCAAAAGGGCTGGGACGCCAAATGGATCCCTCCACTTT.

Here the CDR3 reads CASGQANTGELFF. CDR3 bases: TGTGCCAGCGGGCAGGCTAACACCGGGGAGCTGTTTTTT. The genes are TRBV2 and TRBJ2-2; D unresolved. Deletions cut 8 bases from V and 2 bases from J, with 9 bases between. CDR1 is SNHLY, CDR2 FYNNEI, per germline. The CDR3 extends over 13 amino acids.

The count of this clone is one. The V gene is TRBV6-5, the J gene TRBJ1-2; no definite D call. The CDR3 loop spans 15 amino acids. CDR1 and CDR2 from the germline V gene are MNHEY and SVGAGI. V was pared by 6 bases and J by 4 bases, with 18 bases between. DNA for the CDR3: TGTGCCAGCAGCCTAACAAGCGACCAGAGCTATGGCTACACCTTC. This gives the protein CASSLTSDQSYGYTF.

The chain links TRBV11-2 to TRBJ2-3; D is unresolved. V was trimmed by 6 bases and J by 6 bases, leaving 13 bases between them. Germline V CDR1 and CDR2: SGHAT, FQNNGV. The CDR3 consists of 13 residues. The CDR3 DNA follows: TGTGCCAGCAGGTCCTATCCCACGGATACGCAGTATTTT. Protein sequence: CASRSYPTDTQYF.

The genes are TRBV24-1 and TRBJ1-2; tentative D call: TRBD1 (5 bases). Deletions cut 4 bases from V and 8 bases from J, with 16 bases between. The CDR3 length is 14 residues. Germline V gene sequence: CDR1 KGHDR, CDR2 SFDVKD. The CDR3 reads CATSDTDVKGGYTF. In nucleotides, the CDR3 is TGTGCCACCAGTGACACGGACGTTAAGGGGGGCTACACCTTC.